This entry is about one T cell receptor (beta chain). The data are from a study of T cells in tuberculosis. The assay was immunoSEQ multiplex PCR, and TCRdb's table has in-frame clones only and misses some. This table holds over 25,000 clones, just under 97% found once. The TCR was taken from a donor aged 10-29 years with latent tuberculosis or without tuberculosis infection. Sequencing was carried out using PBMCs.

For the CDR3, the DNA is TGTGCCAGCAGCTTCGGACAGGTTGAAGCTTTCTTT. The encoded protein is CASSFGQVEAFF. The chain couples TRBV7-9 to TRBJ1-1; TRBD1 agrees at 7 bases. J lost 7 bases, V lost 3 bases, and 2 bases had no gene match. The CDR3 has 12 residues. The germline gives CDR1 SEHNR, CDR2 FQNEAQ (reference sequence). Supplemented by reference TRBV7-9 and TRBJ1-1, the full variable domain reads DTGVSQNPRHKITKRGQNVTFRCDPISEHNRLYWYRQTLGQGPEFLTYFQNEAQLEKSRLLSDRFSAERPKGSFSTLEIQRTEQGDSAMYLCASSFGQVEAFFGQGTRLTVV.